Listed below are T cell receptor beta chains from one sample, sequenced in a study of T-cell memory formation after mild COVID-19. TCRdb re-called the 5' RACE reads with MiXCR, one entry per CDR3 protein. In the table there are roughly 49,000 distinct CDR3 sequences, 25% to 35% of which are singletons. The source material was PBMCs or a T cell subset sorted from them (not recorded which). All receptors come from a man aged 18 to 30 who had mild COVID-19 (a few samples of this study predate the infection). Cell type and time point are not known. Both conserved end residues are part of each CDR3. D genes are given only for firm matches. The listing skips clone size in some rows; elsewhere it reads once, few, many or a size class.

v_gene: TRBV4-1
abundance: few
d_gene: NA
j_gene: TRBJ2-5
CDR3nt: TGCGCCAGCAGCCAAGGGGTAACTCAGGAGACCCAGTACTTC
CDR3aa: CASSQGVTQETQYF

v_gene: TRBV7-9
abundance: NA
d_gene: TRBD1
j_gene: TRBJ2-5
CDR3nt: TGTGCCAGCAGCATCGGACAGGGTGAGGAGACCCAGTACTTC
CDR3aa: CASSIGQGEETQYF

v_gene: TRBV6-1
abundance: few
d_gene: TRBD1
j_gene: TRBJ1-2
CDR3nt: TGTGCCAGCAGTGAGCGGGGGACAGTCTCTAACTATGGCTACACCTTC
CDR3aa: CASSERGTVSNYGYTF

v_gene: TRBV12-3/TRBV12-4
abundance: NA
d_gene: NA
j_gene: TRBJ1-4
CDR3nt: TGTGCCAGCAGTCCTGTCCCGGGACCCTTAGTGTTTTTT
CDR3aa: CASSPVPGPLVFF

v_gene: TRBV12-5
abundance: few
d_gene: TRBD2
j_gene: TRBJ2-1
CDR3nt: TGTGCTAGTGGTTTGGGGACTAGCGGGTACAATGAGCAGTTCTTC
CDR3aa: CASGLGTSGYNEQFF

v_gene: TRBV5-1
abundance: NA
d_gene: NA
j_gene: TRBJ1-1
CDR3nt: TGCGCCAGCAGCGCGAAATTCTCGGGAGGCGCTGAAGCTTTCTTT
CDR3aa: CASSAKFSGGAEAFF

v_gene: TRBV4-3
abundance: few
d_gene: TRBD2
j_gene: TRBJ2-3
CDR3nt: TGCGCCAGCAGCTTCCGACGGCTAGGAGGGCTAGCGGGGGGGCAAACAGATACGCAGTATTTT
CDR3aa: CASSFRRLGGLAGGQTDTQYF

v_gene: TRBV27
abundance: NA
d_gene: TRBD2
j_gene: TRBJ2-1
CDR3nt: TGTGCCAGCAGTACTAGCCCTAGCGGGGGGTTTGGTGAGCAGTTCTTC
CDR3aa: CASSTSPSGGFGEQFF

v_gene: TRBV29-1
abundance: NA
d_gene: NA
j_gene: TRBJ1-2
CDR3nt: TGCAGCGGCCGGGACCCGTATGGCTACACCTTC
CDR3aa: CSGRDPYGYTF

v_gene: TRBV4-1
abundance: NA
d_gene: TRBD1
j_gene: TRBJ2-4
CDR3nt: TGCGCCAGCAGCATTCGGGGACAGGGCCTGGCCAAAAACATTCAGTACTTC
CDR3aa: CASSIRGQGLAKNIQYF

v_gene: TRBV11-2
abundance: few
d_gene: NA
j_gene: TRBJ2-5
CDR3nt: TGTGCCAGCAGCTCGTTAAGGGAGACCCAGTACTTC
CDR3aa: CASSSLRETQYF

v_gene: TRBV6-2/TRBV6-3
abundance: few
d_gene: TRBD2
j_gene: TRBJ2-5
CDR3nt: TGTGCCAGCAGGGTCAGACTAGCCGAAGAGACCCAGTACTTC
CDR3aa: CASRVRLAEETQYF

v_gene: TRBV5-4
abundance: NA
d_gene: TRBD2
j_gene: TRBJ2-7
CDR3nt: TGTGCCAGCAGCTTCTGGGGGGGCGAGCAGTACTTC
CDR3aa: CASSFWGGEQYF

v_gene: TRBV4-2
abundance: few
d_gene: NA
j_gene: TRBJ2-5
CDR3nt: TGTGCCAGCAGCCAAGAGCGGGGGCGGGAGACCCAGTACTTC
CDR3aa: CASSQERGRETQYF

v_gene: TRBV6-4
abundance: many
d_gene: NA
j_gene: TRBJ2-7
CDR3nt: TGTGCCAGCAGTCCAGCTCCCTTCTCCTACGAGCAGTACTTC
CDR3aa: CASSPAPFSYEQYF

v_gene: TRBV12-3/TRBV12-4
abundance: many
d_gene: TRBD1
j_gene: TRBJ2-2
CDR3nt: TGTGCCAGCAGTTTAGGGGGACAGGAGAACACCGGGGAGCTGTTTTTT
CDR3aa: CASSLGGQENTGELFF

v_gene: TRBV12-3/TRBV12-4
abundance: few
d_gene: NA
j_gene: TRBJ2-1
CDR3nt: TGTGCCAGCAGTCCGGGGGGAGGGGGATCCTACAATGAGCAGTTCTTC
CDR3aa: CASSPGGGGSYNEQFF

v_gene: TRBV9
abundance: NA
d_gene: TRBD2
j_gene: TRBJ2-1
CDR3nt: TGTGCCAGCAGAGCGACTAGCGGGGGGGCCAGTGAGCAGTTCTTC
CDR3aa: CASRATSGGASEQFF

v_gene: TRBV6-2/TRBV6-3
abundance: NA
d_gene: NA
j_gene: TRBJ2-1
CDR3nt: TGTGCCAGCGAAGACGGGGGACTTTTGGTCTTC
CDR3aa: CASEDGGLLVF

v_gene: TRBV7-9
abundance: NA
d_gene: TRBD1
j_gene: TRBJ2-2
CDR3nt: TGTGCCAGCAGCTCAACAGGGGGCAACACCGGGGAGCTGTTTTTT
CDR3aa: CASSSTGGNTGELFF

v_gene: TRBV12-5
abundance: few
d_gene: TRBD1
j_gene: TRBJ2-7
CDR3nt: TGTGCTAGTGGTTTGGGGACAGGGGTCGTCGAGCAGTACTTC
CDR3aa: CASGLGTGVVEQYF

v_gene: TRBV27
abundance: NA
d_gene: NA
j_gene: TRBJ2-7
CDR3nt: TGTGCCAGCAGTTTAGGGTCGGGGAGAATGACCTACGAGCAGTACTTC
CDR3aa: CASSLGSGRMTYEQYF

v_gene: TRBV19
abundance: few
d_gene: NA
j_gene: TRBJ2-3
CDR3nt: TGTGCCAGTAGTATGGTCGGTACAGATACGCAGTATTTT
CDR3aa: CASSMVGTDTQYF

v_gene: TRBV19
abundance: few
d_gene: TRBD1
j_gene: TRBJ2-7
CDR3nt: TGTGCCAGTAGACCGACAGGGGACGTCGAGCAGTACTTC
CDR3aa: CASRPTGDVEQYF

v_gene: TRBV7-3
abundance: NA
d_gene: NA
j_gene: TRBJ2-1
CDR3nt: TGTGCCAGCAGCACAGGGATGAGTCCCTACAATGAGCAGTTCTTC
CDR3aa: CASSTGMSPYNEQFF

v_gene: TRBV7-2
abundance: many
d_gene: TRBD2
j_gene: TRBJ2-3
CDR3nt: TGTGCCAGCAGCTTATTAGCGGGGGGTGGCACAGATACGCAGTATTTT
CDR3aa: CASSLLAGGGTDTQYF

v_gene: TRBV28
abundance: NA
d_gene: NA
j_gene: TRBJ1-5
CDR3nt: TGTGCCAGCAGTTTACAGGGCACAAATCAGCCCCAGCATTTT
CDR3aa: CASSLQGTNQPQHF

v_gene: TRBV2
abundance: few
d_gene: TRBD2
j_gene: TRBJ2-3
CDR3nt: TGTGCCAGCAGTGACCGGACTAGCGGGGGGCAAACTAGCACAGATACGCAGTATTTT
CDR3aa: CASSDRTSGGQTSTDTQYF

v_gene: TRBV5-1
abundance: NA
d_gene: TRBD1
j_gene: TRBJ2-3
CDR3nt: TGCGCCAGCAGCCCGACGGGACCAAGGGGGCAGGGGGATACGCAGTATTTT
CDR3aa: CASSPTGPRGQGDTQYF

v_gene: TRBV5-1
abundance: few
d_gene: NA
j_gene: TRBJ2-5
CDR3nt: TGCGCCAGCAGCTTGGCACCAACAGGGCAAGAGACCCAGTACTTC
CDR3aa: CASSLAPTGQETQYF

v_gene: TRBV30
abundance: few
d_gene: TRBD1
j_gene: TRBJ1-1
CDR3nt: TGTGCCTGCTCCCCCGGGACAGGGTCTGAAGCTTTCTTT
CDR3aa: CACSPGTGSEAFF

v_gene: TRBV28
abundance: few
d_gene: NA
j_gene: TRBJ1-1
CDR3nt: TGTGCCAGCAGACCAGCCTACAGGGCCCAAGCTTTCTTT
CDR3aa: CASRPAYRAQAFF

v_gene: TRBV5-1
abundance: NA
d_gene: NA
j_gene: TRBJ2-3
CDR3nt: TGCGCCAGCAGCTTGGGGACAGCTAGCACAGATACGCAGTATTTT
CDR3aa: CASSLGTASTDTQYF

v_gene: TRBV4-1
abundance: NA
d_gene: NA
j_gene: TRBJ2-3
CDR3nt: TGCGCCAGCAGCCAAGTTCAGTATCCAGATACGCAGTATTTT
CDR3aa: CASSQVQYPDTQYF

v_gene: TRBV4-3
abundance: few
d_gene: TRBD1
j_gene: TRBJ1-2
CDR3nt: TGCGCCAGCAGCTTCTTAGGGGGCGACTATGGCTACACCTTC
CDR3aa: CASSFLGGDYGYTF

v_gene: TRBV3-1
abundance: few
d_gene: NA
j_gene: TRBJ2-7
CDR3nt: TGTGCCAGCAGCAAGGAAACACGGAGAGGGGACCACGAGCAGTACTTC
CDR3aa: CASSKETRRGDHEQYF

v_gene: TRBV6-5
abundance: few
d_gene: NA
j_gene: TRBJ1-5
CDR3nt: TGTGCCAGCAGTTATCGGGGTAGCAATCAGCCCCAGCATTTT
CDR3aa: CASSYRGSNQPQHF

v_gene: TRBV7-3
abundance: few
d_gene: TRBD2
j_gene: TRBJ2-3
CDR3nt: TGTGCCAGCAGCTTAGGCGGACTAGCGGGGGGCCACACAGATACGCAGTATTTT
CDR3aa: CASSLGGLAGGHTDTQYF